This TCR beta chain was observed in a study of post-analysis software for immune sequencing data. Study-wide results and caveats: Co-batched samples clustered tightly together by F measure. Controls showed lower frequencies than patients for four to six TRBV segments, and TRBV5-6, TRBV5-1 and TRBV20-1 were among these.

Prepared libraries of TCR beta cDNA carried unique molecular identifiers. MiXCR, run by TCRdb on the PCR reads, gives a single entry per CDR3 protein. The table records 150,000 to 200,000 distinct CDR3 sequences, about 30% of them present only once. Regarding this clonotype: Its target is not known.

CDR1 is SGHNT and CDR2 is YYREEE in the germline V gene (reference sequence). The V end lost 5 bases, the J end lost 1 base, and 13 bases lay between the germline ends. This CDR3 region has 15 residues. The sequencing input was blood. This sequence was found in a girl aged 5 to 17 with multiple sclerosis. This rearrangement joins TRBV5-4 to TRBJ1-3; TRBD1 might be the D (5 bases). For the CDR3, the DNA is TGTGCCAGCAGTTTGCAGGGTAAATCTGGAAACACCATATATTTT. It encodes CASSLQGKSGNTIYF.